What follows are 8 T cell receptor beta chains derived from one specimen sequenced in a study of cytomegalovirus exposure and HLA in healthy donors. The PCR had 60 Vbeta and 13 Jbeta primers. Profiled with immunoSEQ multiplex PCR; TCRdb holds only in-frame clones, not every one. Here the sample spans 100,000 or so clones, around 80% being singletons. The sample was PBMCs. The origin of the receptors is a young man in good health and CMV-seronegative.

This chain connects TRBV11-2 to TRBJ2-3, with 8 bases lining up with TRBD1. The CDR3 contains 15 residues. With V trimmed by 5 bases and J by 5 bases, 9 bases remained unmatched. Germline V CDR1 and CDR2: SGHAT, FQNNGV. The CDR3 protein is CASSRQGNFVDTQYF. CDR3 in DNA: TGTGCCAGCAGCAGACAGGGGAATTTCGTAGATACGCAGTATTTT.

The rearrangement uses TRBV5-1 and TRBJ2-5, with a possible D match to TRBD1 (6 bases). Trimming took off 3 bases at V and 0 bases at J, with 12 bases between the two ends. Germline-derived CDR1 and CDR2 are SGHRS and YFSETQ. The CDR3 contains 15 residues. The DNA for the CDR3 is TGCGCCAGCAGCTCGTTTGGACAGTACCAAGAGACCCAGTACTTC. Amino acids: CASSSFGQYQETQYF. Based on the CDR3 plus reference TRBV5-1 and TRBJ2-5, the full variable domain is KAGVTQTPRYLIKTRGQQVTLSCSPISGHRSVSWYQQTPGQGLQFLFEYFSETQRNKGNFPGRFSGRQFSNSRSEMNVSTLELGDSALYLCASSSFGQYQETQYFGPGTRLLVL.

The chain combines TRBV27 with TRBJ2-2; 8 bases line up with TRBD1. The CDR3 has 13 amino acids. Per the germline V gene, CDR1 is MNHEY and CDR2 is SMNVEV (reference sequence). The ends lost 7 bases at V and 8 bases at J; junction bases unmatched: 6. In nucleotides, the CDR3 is TGTGCCAGCATTGGACAGGGCTGGGGGGAGCTGTTTTTT. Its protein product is CASIGQGWGELFF.

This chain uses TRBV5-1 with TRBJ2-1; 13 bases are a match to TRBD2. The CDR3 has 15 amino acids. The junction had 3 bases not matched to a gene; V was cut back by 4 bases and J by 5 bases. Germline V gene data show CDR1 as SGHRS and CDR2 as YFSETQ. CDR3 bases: TGCGCCAGCAGCCCCGGGACTAGCGGGAACAATGAGCAGTTCTTC. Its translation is CASSPGTSGNNEQFF.

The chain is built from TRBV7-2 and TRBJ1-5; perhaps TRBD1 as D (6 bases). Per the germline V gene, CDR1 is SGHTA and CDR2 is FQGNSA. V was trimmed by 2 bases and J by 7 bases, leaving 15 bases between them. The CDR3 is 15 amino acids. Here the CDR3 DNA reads TGTGCCAGCAGCTTACTGAGCAGGGGATACCAGCCCCAGCATTTT. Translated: CASSLLSRGYQPQHF.

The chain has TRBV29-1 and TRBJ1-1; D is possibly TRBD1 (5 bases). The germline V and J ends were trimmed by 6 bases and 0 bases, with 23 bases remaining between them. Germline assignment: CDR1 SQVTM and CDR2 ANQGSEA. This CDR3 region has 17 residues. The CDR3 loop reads CSVLPPRRGSVNTEAFF. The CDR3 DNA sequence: TGCAGCGTCCTGCCCCCGAGGCGGGGGTCGGTGAACACTGAAGCTTTCTTT.

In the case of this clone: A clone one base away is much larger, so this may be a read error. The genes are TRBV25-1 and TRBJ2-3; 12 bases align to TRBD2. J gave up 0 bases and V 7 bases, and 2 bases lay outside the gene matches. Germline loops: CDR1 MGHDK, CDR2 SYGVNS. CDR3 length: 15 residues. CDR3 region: CASTGTSGSTDTQYF. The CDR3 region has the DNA TGTGCCAGCACTGGGACTAGCGGGAGCACAGATACGCAGTATTTT.

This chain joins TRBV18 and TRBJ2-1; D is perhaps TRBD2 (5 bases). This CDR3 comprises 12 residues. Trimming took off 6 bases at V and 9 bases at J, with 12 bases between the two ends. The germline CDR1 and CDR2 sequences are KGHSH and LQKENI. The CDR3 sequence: CASSPTEGEQFF. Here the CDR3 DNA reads TGTGCCAGCTCCCCTACAGAGGGTGAGCAGTTCTTC.